Listed below are T cell receptor beta chains from one sample, sequenced in a study of beta chain features in type 1 diabetes. Assay used: immunoSEQ multiplex PCR; TCRdb lists only in-frame clones, some missing. The sample includes 130,000 or so clones, approximately 9.8% of them seen just once. Material: central memory CD4+ T cells from blood. The source of these receptors is a woman between 35 and 50 years old in good health. Both conserved end residues are part of each CDR3. D genes are given only for firm matches. Only some rows state a clone size, as once, few, many or a class for expanded clones.

D	V	J	size	CDR3
TRBD1	TRBV5-1	TRBJ1-3	few	CASSGGDSSGNTIYF
TRBD1	TRBV5-1	TRBJ1-1	few	CASSPDRPNTEAFF
-	TRBV7-7	TRBJ2-5	-	CASSSGGRGWETQYF
-	TRBV7-8	TRBJ2-1	-	CASSLAFFKEQFF
-	TRBV10-3	TRBJ1-5	-	CAIQQGGNQPQHF
TRBD1	TRBV6-6	TRBJ1-2	-	CASSGQEHGYTF
TRBD1	TRBV5-4	TRBJ1-2	-	CASSLVTGVRANYGYTF
TRBD2	TRBV7-2	TRBJ2-1	many	CASSLVALAGEQFF
-	TRBV7-9	TRBJ2-1	-	CAASLDNEQFF
-	TRBV2	TRBJ2-6	few	CASSDWASGANVLTF
-	TRBV19	TRBJ2-3	few	CASGAARGTDTQYF
-	TRBV6-5	TRBJ1-4	-	CASSTGQPGGEKLFF
TRBD1	TRBV18	TRBJ1-1	few	CASSPPGTGANTEAFF